The 24 T cell receptor beta chains given below trace back to one sample, sequenced in a study of technical replicates of blood from a few donors. The data were produced by immunoSEQ multiplex PCR, yet TCRdb's version contains in-frame clones alone and is incomplete. This sample has some 96,000 clones; roughly 95% occur once, and the top ten carry 0.22%. Sequenced material: T cells isolated from PBMCs. Every receptor here comes from a human donor in good health.

In this sample, this clone turned up a few times. The J gene is TRBJ1-2, the V gene TRBV28, with D maybe TRBD1 (6 bases). V was pared by 2 bases and J by 2 bases, with 9 bases between. The CDR3 is made up of 14 amino acids. The V gene's germline CDR1 is MDHEN and CDR2 SYDVKM. The CDR3, as DNA: TGTGCCAGCAGTTTAGGTGACAGGAACTATGGCTACACCTTC. Translating gives CASSLGDRNYGYTF.

DNA for the CDR3: TGTGCCAGCAGAAGGACAGGGACCCTCTACGAGCAGTACTTC. It encodes CASRRTGTLYEQYF. The V call is TRBV11-2, the J call TRBJ2-7, with TRBD1 identical over 8 bases. With 6 bases clipped from V and 3 bases from J, the junction kept 7 bases outside the gene matches. CDR1 is SGHAT, CDR2 FQNNGV, per germline. The CDR3 has 14 residues.

This chain uses TRBV6-6 with TRBJ2-2, with 10 nucleotides matching TRBD1. This CDR3 is built from 15 residues. Trimming at V came to 7 bases and at J to 7 bases, leaving 9 bases not matched to a gene. Germline CDR1 and CDR2: MNHNY and SVGAGI (reference sequence). Here the CDR3 DNA reads TGTGCCAGCACCCAATGGGGACAGGGGAACGGGGAGCTGTTTTTT. This encodes CASTQWGQGNGELFF.

The CDR3 sequence is CASSPAGGHRGDTQYF. CDR3 bases: TGTGCCAGCAGCCCAGCGGGAGGGCACCGGGGAGATACGCAGTATTTT. V usage is TRBV7-2 and J usage is TRBJ2-3; TRBD2 matches at 10 bases. CDR1 and CDR2 from the germline V gene are SGHTA and FQGNSA. Trimming at V came to 5 bases and at J to 5 bases, leaving 10 bases not matched to a gene. This CDR3 contains 16 residues.

In DNA form, the CDR3 reads TGCAGCGTTGATTGGGTCGGGAGTGCCACAGATACGCAGTATTTT. Protein: CSVDWVGSATDTQYF. This rearrangement joins TRBV29-1 to TRBJ2-3; D is perhaps TRBD2 (6 bases). The CDR3 contains 15 residues. Germline CDR1 reads SQVTM; CDR2 reads ANQGSEA. The V end was cut by 3 bases, the J end by 2 bases, with 15 bases between.

V gene TRBV5-6 combines with J gene TRBJ2-7, with D possibly TRBD1 on 5 matching bases. This CDR3 has 12 amino acids. The germline CDR1 and CDR2 sequences are SGHDT and YYEEEE. Trimming left V 3 bases short and J 6 bases short, with 10 bases between. The CDR3, as DNA: TGTGCCAGCAGCTGGGGCCCGAGCGAGCAGTACTTC. Protein: CASSWGPSEQYF.

This chain uses TRBV7-9 with TRBJ2-3; D ambiguous. Germline CDR1 reads SEHNR; CDR2 reads FQNEAQ (reference sequence). The CDR3 extends over 12 amino acids. Trimming left V 3 bases short and J 6 bases short, with 7 bases between. The CDR3 sequence: CASSFRVDTQYF. The CDR3 region has the DNA TGTGCCAGCAGCTTTCGTGTGGATACGCAGTATTTT.

This clone was counted once. The chain employs TRBV30 and TRBJ1-4; 9 bases line up with TRBD1. The CDR3 contains 14 residues. Germline CDR1 reads GTSNPN; CDR2 reads SVGIG (reference sequence). V trimming: 3 bases; J trimming: 7 bases; junction bases outside the gene matches: 6. The CDR3, as DNA: TGTGCCTGGAGCCCACAGGGGGCAAGTGAAAAACTGTTTTTT. It encodes CAWSPQGASEKLFF.

The chain is built from TRBV9 and TRBJ1-2; 8 bases line up with TRBD1. With V trimmed by 5 bases and J by 4 bases, 13 bases remained unmatched. CDR1 SGDLS and CDR2 YYNGEE come from the germline V gene. The CDR3 consists of 16 residues. This CDR3 reads CASRPRDAGGVYGYTF. The DNA of the CDR3 is TGTGCCAGCAGACCGAGGGATGCAGGGGGCGTCTATGGCTACACCTTC.

The rearrangement joins TRBV5-1 to TRBJ1-1; D remains ambiguous. The CDR3 has 14 amino acids. Per germline, CDR1 SGHRS and CDR2 YFSETQ. Trimming took off 0 bases at V and 6 bases at J, with 12 bases between the two ends. Here the CDR3 reads CASSLDQVRSEAFF. The CDR3 DNA reads as TGCGCCAGCAGCTTGGACCAGGTTCGCTCTGAAGCTTTCTTT.

The chain links TRBV5-3 to TRBJ1-6, with TRBD1 matching 7 bases. TRBV5-3 is marked as an open reading frame, function uncertain. The trim removed 7 bases at V and 10 bases at J, leaving 11 bases unmatched. This CDR3 comprises 14 residues. As DNA, the CDR3 is TGTGCCAGAGTCGCTACACAGGGGACGTCACCCCTCCACTTT. Residues: CARVATQGTSPLHF.

The chain couples TRBV2 to TRBJ2-1, with 10 bases that match TRBD1. With 7 bases clipped from V and 6 bases from J, the junction kept 6 bases outside the gene matches. This CDR3 is built from 14 residues. CDR1 SNHLY and CDR2 FYNNEI come from the germline V gene. Here the CDR3 reads CASTRDRGGNEQFF. The CDR3 DNA reads TGTGCCAGCACCCGGGACAGGGGAGGCAATGAGCAGTTCTTC.

The DNA of the CDR3 is TGTGCCAGCAGCAAAGCGCTGGGGCTCCTTGGCAATCAGCCCCAGCATTTT. It is translated as CASSKALGLLGNQPQHF. The chain employs TRBV21-1 and TRBJ1-5; the table calls TRBD1, which could not be checked here. TRBV21-1 is classified as a pseudogene. CDR3 size: 17 residues.

DNA for the CDR3: TGTGCCAGCAGAGCAGGACAGGAAAGCGGAAACACCATATATTTT. Its protein product is CASRAGQESGNTIYF. The chain carries TRBV6-5 and TRBJ1-3; 7 nucleotides align to TRBD1. V shed 6 bases and J 4 bases; nucleotides not matched to a gene: 9. Germline CDR1 reads MNHEY; CDR2 reads SVGAGI. The CDR3 totals 15 residues.

The rearrangement uses TRBV19 and TRBJ1-4; 7 positions match TRBD1. V was clipped by 4 bases and J by 3 bases; unmatched bases: 2. The germline V gene encodes CDR1 LNHDA and CDR2 SQIVND (reference sequence). The CDR3 has 14 residues. CDR3 in amino acids: CASSNRGANEKLFF. The CDR3 DNA reads as TGTGCCAGTAGTAACAGGGGAGCTAATGAAAAACTGTTTTTT.

The V and J genes are TRBV4-1 and TRBJ1-1; perhaps TRBD1 as D (5 bases). Trimming took 4 bases from V and 1 from J, leaving 7 bases between them. Germline lookup yields CDR1 MGHRA and CDR2 YSYEKL. This CDR3 has 13 amino acids. The CDR3 nucleotides read TGCGCCAGCAGCCCACAGGCGAACACTGAAGCTTTCTTT. This codes for CASSPQANTEAFF.

The rearrangement links TRBV28 to TRBJ2-7; D unclear. Germline CDR1 MDHEN, CDR2 SYDVKM. This CDR3 has 12 residues. Trimming removed 5 bases at V and 6 bases at J, with 11 bases between. DNA of the CDR3: TGTGCCAGCAGTCCCCACACCGTCGAGCAGTACTTC. It codes for CASSPHTVEQYF. Full variable domain (missing parts from reference TRBV28 and TRBJ2-7): DVKVTQSSRYLVKRTGEKVFLECVQDMDHENMFWYRQDPGLGLRLIYFSYDVKMKEKGDIPEGYSVSREKKERFSLILESASTNQTSMYLCASSPHTVEQYFGPGTRLTVT.

The chain employs TRBV4-1 and TRBJ1-6; TRBD1 agrees at 7 bases. Unmatched junction bases numbered 10, after V lost 3 bases and J lost 5 bases. Per germline, CDR1 MGHRA and CDR2 YSYEKL. CDR3 length: 17 amino acids. Written as DNA, the CDR3 is TGCGCCAGCAGCCAGATCCCACCGGGACAGCATAATTCACCCCTCCACTTT. Amino acids: CASSQIPPGQHNSPLHF.

The chain's CDR3 is CASSGSPRVSEQYF. DNA of the CDR3: TGTGCCAGCAGTGGGTCTCCGAGGGTTTCCGAGCAGTACTTC. The V and J genes are TRBV2 and TRBJ2-7; maybe TRBD2 (5 bases). CDR3 length: 14 residues. CDR1 is SNHLY and CDR2 is FYNNEI in the germline V gene. Trimming removed 4 bases from V and 6 bases from J, with 16 bases in between.

The chain is built from TRBV5-1 and TRBJ2-5; TRBD2 agrees at 7 bases. The CDR3 sequence is 15 residues long. Germline V gives CDR1 SGHRS, CDR2 YFSETQ. Trimming took 1 base from V and 0 from J; bases not matched to a gene: 3. The DNA for the CDR3 is TGCGCCAGCAGCTTGTGGCGGGGGAACCAAGAGACCCAGTACTTC. Protein: CASSLWRGNQETQYF.

V gene TRBV6-6 combines with J gene TRBJ1-1; D is possibly TRBD1 (6 bases). V was clipped by 7 bases and J by 4 bases, with 19 bases between them. The CDR3 covers 15 residues. CDR1 is MNHNY, CDR2 SVGAGI, per germline (reference sequence). DNA of the CDR3: TGTGCCAGCACCCCCCAACAGGGTGGTAGCACTGAAGCTTTCTTT. It specifies CASTPQQGGSTEAFF.

The rearrangement joins TRBV10-3 to TRBJ2-1; D perhaps matches TRBD2 (5 bases). V was shortened by 5 bases and J by 5 bases, with 10 bases between the two germline ends. CDR1 is ENHRY, CDR2 SYGVKD, per germline. The CDR3 sequence is 13 residues long. The CDR3: CAISLEGHNEQFF. CDR3 in DNA: TGTGCCATCAGTCTAGAGGGTCACAATGAGCAGTTCTTC.

This rearrangement joins TRBV6-1 to TRBJ2-7; 9 bases map to TRBD1. The V gene's germline CDR1 is MNHNS and CDR2 SASEGT. Trimming cost V 5 bases and J 4 bases; bases outside gene matches: 6. The CDR3 extends over 14 amino acids. The CDR3 DNA reads TGTGCCAGCAGTTATCCGGGACAGGGTTACGAGCAGTACTTC. Its translation is CASSYPGQGYEQYF.

V gene TRBV9 combines with J gene TRBJ2-7; TRBD2 matches at 10 bases. V was clipped by 4 bases and J by 0 bases; unmatched bases: 10. CDR3 size: 17 residues. The germline V gene has CDR1 SGDLS and CDR2 YYNGEE. CDR3 coding DNA: TGTGCCAGCAGCCCCCCCCGTGCTAGCGGGAGCTCCTACGAGCAGTACTTC. Translating gives CASSPPRASGSSYEQYF.